The 5 T cell receptor beta chains in this list originate from one sample, sequenced in a study of cytomegalovirus exposure and HLA in healthy donors. Sequencing used immunoSEQ multiplex PCR; TCRdb keeps in-frame clones, though not all of them. The table has about 130,000 clones, 75% to 90% seen once. Input material: PBMCs. These TCRs come from a woman under 30 in good health and CMV-seropositive.

The chain recombines TRBV28 with TRBJ1-2; no firm D call. V was pared by 5 bases and J by 4 bases, with 11 bases between. The CDR3 has 13 amino acids. Germline lookup yields CDR1 MDHEN and CDR2 SYDVKM. DNA of the CDR3: TGTGCCAGCAGTCAAGACACGGCCTATGGCTACACCTTC. Its translation: CASSQDTAYGYTF.

This chain links TRBV5-1 with TRBJ2-6, with 7 nucleotides matching TRBD1. The CDR3 spans 17 residues. Germline CDR1 reads SGHRS; CDR2 reads YFSETQ. Trimming cost V 6 bases and J 0 bases; bases outside gene matches: 9. The CDR3: CASKLRTGSSGANVLTF. The CDR3 nucleotides read TGCGCCAGCAAACTACGGACAGGATCCTCTGGGGCCAACGTCCTGACTTTC.

The chain combines TRBV6-6 with TRBJ2-7, with 11 bases that match TRBD1. Trimming at V came to 4 bases and at J to 2 bases, leaving 4 bases not matched to a gene. The germline gives CDR1 MNHNY, CDR2 SVGAGI (reference sequence). CDR3 length equals 15 residues. The CDR3 sequence: CASSSWTGGPYEQYF. CDR3 nucleotides: TGTGCCAGCAGTTCGTGGACAGGGGGCCCCTACGAGCAGTACTTC.

The chain has TRBV5-1 and TRBJ1-6; D might be TRBD1 (5 bases). The V end lost 1 base, the J end lost 10 bases, and 15 bases lay between the germline ends. This CDR3 comprises 15 residues. Per germline, CDR1 SGHRS and CDR2 YFSETQ. Here the CDR3 DNA reads TGCGCCAGCAGCTTGAGTCTGGCCCAGGGCTCACCCCTCCACTTT. It translates to CASSLSLAQGSPLHF. The variable domain in full, completed from reference TRBV5-1 and TRBJ1-6, reads KAGVTQTPRYLIKTRGQQVTLSCSPISGHRSVSWYQQTPGQGLQFLFEYFSETQRNKGNFPGRFSGRQFSNSRSEMNVSTLELGDSALYLCASSLSLAQGSPLHFGNGTRLTVT.

This chain joins TRBV19 and TRBJ1-1; weak D call: TRBD1 (6 bases). This CDR3 contains 17 residues. Germline V gene data show CDR1 as LNHDA and CDR2 as SQIVND (reference sequence). With 7 bases removed from V and 0 bases from J, the gap between germline ends came to 21 bases. DNA for the CDR3: TGTGCCAGTATCAAAGCTAACAGGGTGGGGGTGAACACTGAAGCTTTCTTT. Amino acids: CASIKANRVGVNTEAFF.